A selection of T cell receptor beta chains follows, all from one sample in a study of T-cell memory formation after mild COVID-19. TCRdb analysed the 5' RACE reads with MiXCR anew, one entry per CDR3 protein. Of 470,000 or so distinct CDR3 sequences in the sample, roughly 20% were seen once. The sample was PBMCs or a T cell subset sorted from them (not recorded which). These receptor sequences come from an adult woman who had mild COVID-19 (a few samples of this study predate the infection). Cell type and time point are not known. CDR3s include the opening cysteine and the closing phenylalanine or tryptophan. A D gene is named only where the DNA matches it firmly. Expanded clones are given a class, and other clones once, few, many or no size at all.

>TRBV12-3/TRBV12-4|TRBJ1-3|TRBD1|-
TGTGCCAGCAGCCAGGACAGGGCCGGAAACACCATATATTTT
CASSQDRAGNTIYF
>TRBV27|TRBJ2-5|-|few
TGTGCCAGCAGTTCCCACCTTGGTCGGAGGGAGACCCAGTACTTC
CASSSHLGRRETQYF
>TRBV7-9|TRBJ2-3|-|few
TGTGCCAGCAGCTTAGCAGGGGCGGCAGATACGCAGTATTTT
CASSLAGAADTQYF
>TRBV9|TRBJ2-3|TRBD2|few
TGTGCCAGCAGCCCCCAATCGACTAGCGGAAATACGCAGTATTTT
CASSPQSTSGNTQYF
>TRBV4-1|TRBJ2-7|-|few
TGCGCCAGCAGCCGAACTGCGGACTCCTACGAGCAGTACTTC
CASSRTADSYEQYF
>TRBV6-6|TRBJ2-7|-|-
TGTGCCAGCAGACCGACCGGGACCTCCGAGCAGTACTTC
CASRPTGTSEQYF
>TRBV30|TRBJ2-7|TRBD1|-
TGTGCCTGGAGTGTATCCCGGACAGGGCTCCCCTACGAGCAGTACTTC
CAWSVSRTGLPYEQYF
>TRBV5-1|TRBJ2-7|TRBD2|many
TGCGCCAGCAGCGGGGGACTAGTTGAGGAGCAGTACTTC
CASSGGLVEEQYF
>TRBV5-1|TRBJ1-1|TRBD1|-
TGCGCCAGCAGCACGACAGGGGGTACGGCTGAAGCTTTCTTT
CASSTTGGTAEAFF
>TRBV5-1|TRBJ2-7|TRBD1|few
TGCGCCAGCAGCTTCGGGGCAGGGGGCCAGGGAGAGCAGTACTTC
CASSFGAGGQGEQYF
>TRBV5-1|TRBJ2-5|TRBD2|-
TGCGCCAGCACCCCGCACGGGGGGGAGGCCCAGTACTTC
CASTPHGGEAQYF
>TRBV5-1|TRBJ1-1|-|-
TGCGCCAGCAACCCACCCCCGGGGACTGAAGCTTTCTTT
CASNPPPGTEAFF
>TRBV4-3|TRBJ2-2|TRBD2|few
TGCGCCAGCAGCCGGACTAGAGCCGGGGAGCTGTTTTTT
CASSRTRAGELFF
>TRBV7-9|TRBJ2-1|TRBD2|many
TGTGCCAGCAGCCCTAAAGGACTAGCGGATTACAATGAGCAGTTCTTC
CASSPKGLADYNEQFF
>TRBV28|TRBJ1-1|-|-
TGTGCCAGCAGCTCACCCAGCGTTATGAACACTGAAGCTTTCTTT
CASSSPSVMNTEAFF
>TRBV29-1|TRBJ2-7|-|-
TGCAGCGCCGAAGGGGCCCGGGGAAGGCTTTACGAGCAGTACTTC
CSAEGARGRLYEQYF
>TRBV27|TRBJ2-7|-|-
TGTGCCAGCAGTTCTTCCCAAGGGACAAGGGGCTACGAGCAGTACTTC
CASSSSQGTRGYEQYF
>TRBV20-1|TRBJ2-7|-|few
TGCAGTGCTAGAGAGGCACCGTCCTACGAGCAGTACTTC
CSAREAPSYEQYF
>TRBV5-1|TRBJ2-1|-|-
TGCGCCAGCAGCTTGGTACAGGGTGTCCTAGGGGCGGGGCAGTTCTTC
CASSLVQGVLGAGQFF
>TRBV4-1|TRBJ2-1|-|few
TGCGCCAGCAGCGCCGGGAGTTACAATGAGCAGTTCTTC
CASSAGSYNEQFF
>TRBV3-1|TRBJ2-3|-|few
TGTGCCAGCAGCCAAGATAGCAGGGTAGGGTATTTT
CASSQDSRVGYF
>TRBV24-1|TRBJ2-7|-|-
TGTGCCACCAGTGACTCAACACGGCGGGGAAACTACGAGCAGTACTTC
CATSDSTRRGNYEQYF
>TRBV27|TRBJ1-2|-|-
TGTGCCAGCAGTTTACAGGGGCATGGCTACACCTTC
CASSLQGHGYTF
>TRBV5-6|TRBJ2-7|-|-
TGTGCCAGCAGCTTGCTCCAGGGCTACGAGCAGTACTTC
CASSLLQGYEQYF
>TRBV5-1|TRBJ2-7|-|-
TGCGCCAGCAGTGAGGAACCCGAAGCCTACGAGCAGTACTTC
CASSEEPEAYEQYF
>TRBV12-3/TRBV12-4|TRBJ2-1|TRBD2|-
TGTGCCAGCAGTTTTTCTAGCGGTCAAGGGGAGCAGTTCTTC
CASSFSSGQGEQFF
>TRBV5-1|TRBJ2-7|TRBD1|few
TGCGCCAGCAGCTTGTCCGGGACAGGGGTCCACGAGCAGTACTTC
CASSLSGTGVHEQYF
>TRBV4-1|TRBJ1-4|-|-
TGCGCCAGCAGCCAAGATGGCGGGGTTTCAACTAATGAAAAACTGTTTTTT
CASSQDGGVSTNEKLFF
>TRBV3-1|TRBJ2-3|-|few
TGTGCCAGCAGCTACGGGGGCGTCACAGATACGCAGTATTTT
CASSYGGVTDTQYF
>TRBV14|TRBJ1-2|TRBD1|-
TGTGCCAGCAGCCAAGTAGAGGGGACAGGGGACGTCTACACCTTC
CASSQVEGTGDVYTF
>TRBV7-2|TRBJ2-1|TRBD2|-
TGTGCCAGCAGCTTAATGGCAAGCGGGATATCAAATGAGCAGTTCTTC
CASSLMASGISNEQFF
>TRBV9|TRBJ2-5|-|-
TGTGCCAGCAGCGTAGTACTACCGAGGGAGACCCAGTACTTC
CASSVVLPRETQYF
>TRBV5-1|TRBJ1-2|-|-
TGCGCCAGCAGCTTGGCCGGAGTTGGGGGAACCGGAGATGGCTACACCTTC
CASSLAGVGGTGDGYTF
>TRBV10-3|TRBJ2-1|TRBD2|-
TGTGCCCTATCACCCGGGAGGGGGTCCTACAATGAGCAGTTCTTC
CALSPGRGSYNEQFF
>TRBV29-1|TRBJ1-2|-|few
TGCAGCGTTGCTTTAGGCGCCGGGAGCTACACCTTC
CSVALGAGSYTF
>TRBV13|TRBJ2-1|-|-
TGTGCCAGCAGCTTAGGATCCCACCCCCTTGGGGATGAGCAGTTCTTC
CASSLGSHPLGDEQFF
>TRBV7-3|TRBJ2-2|TRBD2|-
TGTGCCAGCAGCTCAACCGGGACTAGCGGGACCGGGGAGCTGTTTTTT
CASSSTGTSGTGELFF
>TRBV4-1|TRBJ2-1|-|few
TGCGCCAGCAGCCAAGAACGACAGTACAATGAGCAGTTCTTC
CASSQERQYNEQFF
>TRBV29-1|TRBJ2-1|-|-
TGCAGCGTTTTGGGAGGCGAGGTATCCTACAATGAGCAGTTCTTC
CSVLGGEVSYNEQFF
>TRBV12-3/TRBV12-4|TRBJ2-7|-|-
TGTGCCAGCAGTTTAAGCAGGGGGAGGGCTGAGCTGGACTTC
CASSLSRGRAELDF
>TRBV24-1|TRBJ2-3|-|few
TGTGCCACCAGTTCCCGAGTCAATACGCAGTATTTT
CATSSRVNTQYF
>TRBV29-1|TRBJ2-1|-|few
TGCAGCGTTGAAGATTTCCGCTTC
CSVEDFRF
>TRBV2|TRBJ2-7|TRBD2|few
TGTGCCAGCACCCCACTAGCGGGGGCCAACTCCTACGAGCAGTACTTC
CASTPLAGANSYEQYF
>TRBV5-5|TRBJ2-1|TRBD2|-
TGTGCCAGCAGCTTACGGACCGGACTAGCGGGAGTCAATGAGCAGTTCTTC
CASSLRTGLAGVNEQFF
>TRBV7-8|TRBJ1-2|-|-
TGTGCCAGCAGCTTAGCCCAGGGACGATATGGCTTCACCTTC
CASSLAQGRYGFTF
>TRBV4-2|TRBJ2-5|-|-
TGTGCCAGCAGCCAAGAGGCTACTCCGGGGCGAGAGACCCAGTACTTC
CASSQEATPGRETQYF
>TRBV12-3/TRBV12-4|TRBJ1-4|-|few
TGTGCCAGCAGCCTTGGGCCGTTGGATGAAAAACTGTTTTTT
CASSLGPLDEKLFF
>TRBV7-9|TRBJ1-4|TRBD1|few
TGTGCCAGCAGCTTAACAACTACCGGGACAGTCAATGAAAAACTGTTTTTT
CASSLTTTGTVNEKLFF
>TRBV7-9|TRBJ2-3|TRBD1|-
TGTGCCAGCAGCCGAAGGACAGGCAGCCCTAGCACAGATACGCAGTATTTT
CASSRRTGSPSTDTQYF
>TRBV7-9|TRBJ2-5|-|-
TGTGCCAGCGCCCCGACTGGAATACAAGAGACCCAGTACTTC
CASAPTGIQETQYF
>TRBV15|TRBJ2-1|TRBD2|many
TGTGCCACCAGCGCTCCCGGGACTAGCGGGAACAATGAGCAGTTCTTC
CATSAPGTSGNNEQFF
>TRBV29-1|TRBJ2-1|TRBD2|-
TGCAGCGTCACAGGACTAGCGGCCCCTGAGGGGCAGTTCTTC
CSVTGLAAPEGQFF
>TRBV5-1|TRBJ1-1|TRBD1|-
TGCGCCAGCAGCTTGGATGCCCAGGACAGGAGGTCAGCTTTCTTT
CASSLDAQDRRSAFF
>TRBV3-1|TRBJ2-7|-|-
TGTGCCAGCAGCCAAGATCGGCAGGGCGAGCAGTACTTC
CASSQDRQGEQYF
>TRBV29-1|TRBJ2-7|-|few
TGCAGCGTTGAAGAAGGCATCTACGAGCAGTACTTC
CSVEEGIYEQYF
>TRBV11-2|TRBJ1-2|-|-
TGTGCCAGCAGATTAAGTAGTTGGTATGGGCCGACTAACTATGGCTACACCTTC
CASRLSSWYGPTNYGYTF
>TRBV4-2|TRBJ2-7|TRBD2|-
TGTGCCAGCAGCCAAGCTTGGACTAGCGAGTACGAGCAGTACTTC
CASSQAWTSEYEQYF